One sample yielded the 10 T cell receptor beta chains listed below, sequenced in a study of control samples from healthy donors and cancer patients. Sequencing used immunoSEQ multiplex PCR; TCRdb keeps in-frame clones, though not all of them. The table includes approximately 100,000 clones, 82% detected once. Source material: blood. The receptor source for this set is a man aged 55 to 70 in good health.

The CDR3 nucleotides read TGTGCCAGCGTAAGACCGGGCGGAGAGACCCAGTACTTC. This gives the protein CASVRPGGETQYF. This sequence joins TRBV6-6 and TRBJ2-5; D unclear. CDR3 length: 13 residues. Trimming pared 8 bases from V and 4 bases from J, leaving 14 bases between. Germline V gene data show CDR1 as MNHNY and CDR2 as SVGAGI (reference sequence).

The CDR3 coding sequence is TGTGCCAGCAGCCCCCGAGCGGGAGGCACCCCCGGGGAGCTGTTTTTT. This codes for CASSPRAGGTPGELFF. V and J are TRBV7-2 and TRBJ2-2, with TRBD2 matching 9 bases. Germline CDR1 SGHTA, CDR2 FQGNSA. The J segment lost 6 bases and the V segment lost 5 bases, leaving 10 bases of the junction unmatched. The CDR3 loop spans 16 amino acids. The full variable domain, completed using reference TRBV7-2 and TRBJ2-2, is GAGVSQSPSNKVTEKGKDVELRCDPISGHTALYWYRQSLGQGLEFLIYFQGNSAPDKSGLPSDRFSAERTGGSVSTLTIQRTQQEDSAVYLCASSPRAGGTPGELFFGEGSRLTVL.

This clone was picked up a small number of times. The J gene is TRBJ1-2, the V gene TRBV27, with D perhaps TRBD1 (5 bases). CDR1 is MNHEY, CDR2 SMNVEV, per germline (reference sequence). With 3 bases removed from V and 8 bases from J, the gap between germline ends came to 19 bases. CDR3 length: 15 residues. The CDR3 loop is CASSFRDPRVGGYTF. The CDR3 DNA reads as TGTGCCAGCAGTTTCCGGGACCCCCGGGTGGGCGGCTACACCTTC.

This clone was detected only once. The chain links TRBV5-8 to TRBJ2-3; D possibly corresponds to TRBD2 (5 bases). This CDR3 contains 13 residues. Germline V gene lookup returns CDR1 SGHTS and CDR2 YDEGEE. V lost 6 bases and J lost 0, with 8 bases in between. The CDR3 reads CASKGGSTDTQYF. As DNA, the CDR3 is TGTGCCAGCAAGGGCGGGAGCACAGATACGCAGTATTTT.

The chain employs TRBV27 and TRBJ2-1; weak D call: TRBD1 (6 bases). The germline V gene encodes CDR1 MNHEY and CDR2 SMNVEV (reference sequence). V gave up 1 base and J gave up 8 bases, with 12 bases separating them. The CDR3 has 14 residues. The CDR3 DNA sequence: TGTGCCAGCAGTTTATTGCCAGGGGTGGATGAGCAGTTCTTC. Protein: CASSLLPGVDEQFF.

The V gene is TRBV9, the J gene TRBJ2-2, with a weak D call TRBD2 (7 bases). CDR1 and CDR2 from the germline V gene are SGDLS and YYNGEE. V lost 0 bases, J lost 5 bases, and 11 bases lay in between. The CDR3 is made up of 15 amino acids. The CDR3 is CASSVVEGGTGELFF. The CDR3 DNA reads as TGTGCCAGCAGCGTAGTGGAGGGGGGGACCGGGGAGCTGTTTTTT.

V gene TRBV6-1 combines with J gene TRBJ2-3; D is uncertain. Trimming took off 0 bases at V and 6 bases at J, with 10 bases between the two ends. The germline V gene has CDR1 MNHNS and CDR2 SASEGT. The CDR3 consists of 14 residues. The DNA of the CDR3 is TGTGCCAGCAGTGAAGCGTGGGGATACGATACGCAGTATTTT. Amino acids: CASSEAWGYDTQYF.

The genes are TRBV28 and TRBJ2-7, with D possibly being TRBD1 (5 bases). The V and J ends lost 7 bases and 3 bases respectively, with 7 bases between them. Germline V gene sequence: CDR1 MDHEN, CDR2 SYDVKM. The CDR3 totals 11 residues. This CDR3 is CASKGNYEQYF. Written as DNA, the CDR3 is TGTGCCAGCAAGGGGAACTACGAGCAGTACTTC.

The gene calls are TRBV7-9 and TRBJ2-1; a possible D gene is TRBD1 (6 bases). The V gene's germline CDR1 is SEHNR and CDR2 FQNEAQ (reference sequence). The V end was cut by 4 bases, the J end by 12 bases, with 19 bases between. This CDR3 has 14 residues. The CDR3 is CASSSDRTVVRQFF. CDR3 DNA: TGTGCCAGCAGCTCGGACAGAACGGTGGTGAGGCAGTTCTTC.

This chain links TRBV30 with TRBJ1-2, with a weak D call TRBD1 (5 bases). Germline V gene sequence: CDR1 GTSNPN, CDR2 SVGIG (reference sequence). The CDR3 sequence is 15 residues long. Trimming removed 0 bases from V and 8 bases from J, with 19 bases in between. This CDR3 reads CAWSVGSQGSKGYTF. For the CDR3, the DNA is TGTGCCTGGAGTGTGGGGAGCCAGGGCTCTAAAGGCTACACCTTC.